This is a list of T cell receptor beta chains from one sample in a study of T cell responses to AZD1222 COVID-19 vaccine. The data were produced by immunoSEQ multiplex PCR, yet TCRdb's version contains in-frame clones alone and is incomplete. The sample gives some 150,000 clones, roughly 88% of which show up once; just under 2% is in the top ten. The sample in question was peripheral blood, obtained 28 days after the second AZD1222 dose. The receptors originated from an adult who received the AZD1222 COVID-19 vaccine. The CDR3 runs from the conserved cysteine through the conserved F or W. The D gene is left open where the match is weak. The size of a clone is reported for some rows only, either as once, few or many, or as a class for expanded clones.

d_call clone_size j_call v_call cdr3_aa cdr3_nt
. . TRBJ1-5 TRBV18 CASSPQGGFGSNQPQHF TGTGCCAGCTCACCACAGGGGGGCTTTGGAAGCAATCAGCCCCAGCATTTT
. . TRBJ1-6 TRBV7-2 CASSQSYSPLHF TGTGCCAGCAGCCAAAGCTATTCACCCCTCCACTTT
TRBD1 . TRBJ1-1 TRBV5-4 CASSSFVGQSMNTEAFF TGTGCCAGCAGCTCCTTCGTGGGACAGTCCATGAACACTGAAGCTTTCTTT
. few TRBJ1-2 TRBV7-2 CASSLFGGEGYGYTF TGTGCCAGCAGCTTATTTGGCGGGGAGGGCTATGGCTACACCTTC
. . TRBJ1-2 TRBV7-8 CASSLGPPYGYTF TGTGCCAGCAGCCTGGGACCGCCGTATGGCTACACCTTC
TRBD1 . TRBJ1-2 TRBV15 CATRDPRQGLPGRGYTF TGTGCCACCAGGGATCCTAGACAGGGGCTTCCCGGTCGTGGCTACACCTTC
. . TRBJ1-1 TRBV19 CASSLFGQGGTEAFF TGTGCCAGCTCATTATTCGGCCAAGGGGGCACTGAAGCTTTCTTT
. . TRBJ2-3 TRBV19 CASSPYPPGGTDTQYF TGTGCCAGTAGTCCATACCCCCCGGGGGGCACAGATACGCAGTATTTT
TRBD1 . TRBJ1-1 TRBV12-5 CASGLIEEGAVVTEAFF TGTGCTAGTGGTTTGATCGAAGAGGGGGCGGTGGTGACTGAAGCTTTCTTT
TRBD1 once TRBJ2-3 TRBV11-2 CASSPGQGAVVTDTQYF TGTGCCAGCAGCCCCGGACAGGGGGCGGTCGTCACAGATACGCAGTATTTT
. . TRBJ2-1 TRBV4-1 CASSPVRNNEQFF TGCGCCAGCAGCCCCGTGCGTAACAATGAGCAGTTCTTC
. . TRBJ1-4 TRBV14 CASSGQINEKLFF TGTGCCAGCAGCGGGCAGATTAATGAAAAACTGTTTTTT
TRBD1 . TRBJ1-2 TRBV5-1 CASSLAQGDSNYGYTF TGCGCCAGCAGCTTGGCTCAGGGGGATAGTAACTATGGCTACACCTTC
TRBD2 once TRBJ2-3 TRBV5-6 CASSNSGGAIFPDTQYF TGTGCCAGCAGCAATAGCGGGGGGGCAATTTTTCCAGATACGCAGTATTTT
TRBD2 . TRBJ2-1 TRBV5-1 CASSSMTSGGTNEQFF TGCGCCAGCAGCTCCATGACTAGCGGGGGGACCAATGAGCAGTTCTTC
. . TRBJ1-1 TRBV12-3/TRBV12-4 CASSPWGNTEAFF TGTGCCAGCAGTCCATGGGGGAACACTGAAGCTTTCTTT
. once TRBJ2-1 TRBV29-1 CSVVSRRNNEQFF TGCAGCGTCGTAAGCAGAAGAAACAATGAGCAGTTCTTC
. once TRBJ1-1 TRBV6-5 CAAIRAGDNTEAFF TGTGCCGCGATTAGGGCAGGGGATAACACTGAAGCTTTCTTT
. . TRBJ2-3 TRBV29-1 CSVVRRAGTDTQYF TGCAGCGTTGTCAGAAGGGCCGGCACAGATACGCAGTATTTT
. . TRBJ1-2 TRBV6-1 CASSERTSRGALDYGYTF TGTGCCAGCAGTGAAAGGACTTCGAGAGGCGCCCTTGACTATGGCTACACCTTC
TRBD1 . TRBJ1-5 TRBV19 CASIARQGAGQPQHF TGTGCCAGTATCGCCCGACAGGGGGCGGGACAGCCCCAGCATTTT
TRBD2 . TRBJ2-1 TRBV2 CASSHLVAGAYNEQFF TGTGCCAGCAGCCACCTCGTAGCGGGGGCCTACAATGAGCAGTTCTTC
. . TRBJ1-1 TRBV5-1 CASSLDPPGMNTEAFF TGCGCCAGCAGCTTGGACCCACCCGGAATGAACACTGAAGCTTTCTTT
. . TRBJ1-5 TRBV5-8 CASSLSRGGRNQPQHF TGTGCCAGCAGCTTATCACGGGGGGGCCGCAATCAGCCCCAGCATTTT
. . TRBJ1-6 TRBV6-5 CASNPGFNSPLHF TGTGCCAGCAACCCAGGTTTTAATTCACCCCTCCACTTT
TRBD1 . TRBJ2-3 TRBV6-1 CASSEPGQGADTQYF TGTGCCAGCAGTGAACCGGGACAGGGTGCAGATACGCAGTATTTT
TRBD2 . TRBJ2-5 TRBV5-1 CASSLLLAGPQETQYF TGCGCCAGCAGCTTACTCCTAGCGGGACCCCAAGAGACCCAGTACTTC
TRBD1 . TRBJ2-7 TRBV18 CASSLGTGDDEQYF TGTGCCAGCTCACTAGGGACAGGGGACGACGAGCAGTACTTC
. . TRBJ1-2 TRBV7-3 CASSLTRATNYGYTF TGTGCCAGCAGCTTAACGAGGGCAACTAACTATGGCTACACCTTC
TRBD2 . TRBJ2-5 TRBV3-1/TRBV3-2 CASSHPSRGGETQYF TGTGCCAGCAGCCACCCAAGTAGGGGAGGGGAGACCCAGTACTTC
. . TRBJ1-1 TRBV27 CASSSLGTGTEAFF TGTGCCAGCAGTTCCCTGGGTACGGGCACTGAAGCTTTCTTT
. . TRBJ2-6 TRBV6-5 CASRTGAGANVLTF TGTGCCAGCAGGACGGGAGCTGGGGCCAACGTCCTGACTTTC
. . TRBJ2-3 TRBV15 CATSRARDTQYF TGTGCCACCAGCAGGGCGCGGGATACGCAGTATTTT
. . TRBJ1-3 TRBV19 CASSPGGGSGNTIYF TGTGCCAGTAGTCCCGGAGGGGGGTCTGGAAACACCATATATTTT
. . TRBJ1-2 TRBV28 CASSLKGYGYTF TGTGCCAGCAGTTTAAAAGGATATGGCTACACCTTC
. . TRBJ2-3 TRBV18 CASSPTVTDTQYF TGTGCCAGCTCACCAACCGTAACCGATACGCAGTATTTT
. . TRBJ2-1 TRBV5-1 CASSSTYGENNEQFF TGCGCCAGCAGCTCCACTTATGGGGAGAACAATGAGCAGTTCTTC
TRBD1 . TRBJ1-4 TRBV12-3/TRBV12-4 CAIRQGSNEKLFF TGTGCCATTAGACAGGGGTCTAATGAAAAACTGTTTTTT
. . TRBJ2-7 TRBV10-3 CAISESPTYEQYF TGTGCCATCAGTGAGTCACCCACCTACGAGCAGTACTTC
TRBD1 once TRBJ1-1 TRBV7-8 CASSDRVKAFF TGTGCCAGCAGTGACAGGGTAAAAGCTTTCTTT
. once TRBJ2-3 TRBV7-9 CASSLGLASPGSTQYF TGTGCCAGCAGCTTAGGTCTGGCTAGCCCCGGTTCTACGCAGTATTTT
. . TRBJ2-2 TRBV7-9 CASSLTGIGTGELFF TGTGCCAGCAGCTTAACAGGGATCGGCACCGGGGAGCTGTTTTTT
. . TRBJ2-1 TRBV5-1 CASRRAAFLNEQFF TGCGCCAGCAGGCGGGCAGCGTTTCTCAATGAGCAGTTCTTC
. . TRBJ2-1 TRBV20-1 CSLLSSNEQFF TGCAGCCTGCTGAGTAGCAATGAGCAGTTCTTC
. . TRBJ2-3 TRBV9 CASSVVGDTQYF TGTGCCAGCAGCGTAGTTGGAGATACGCAGTATTTT
. . TRBJ2-5 TRBV5-6 CASSSRRAGYQETQYF TGTGCCAGCAGCTCCCGGCGGGCTGGGTACCAAGAGACCCAGTACTTC
TRBD1 once TRBJ1-5 TRBV6-2/TRBV6-3 CASSYRETGGGWPQHF TGTGCCAGCAGTTACCGGGAGACAGGGGGCGGATGGCCCCAGCATTTT
. . TRBJ2-2 TRBV7-6 CASSPVGVNTGELFF TGTGCCAGCAGCCCCGTCGGGGTGAACACCGGGGAGCTGTTTTTT
TRBD1 . TRBJ1-6 TRBV2 CASKGQGNSPLHF TGTGCCAGCAAGGGACAGGGTAATTCACCCCTCCACTTT
. . TRBJ1-2 TRBV27 CASSLLGQLSYGYTF TGTGCCAGCAGTTTACTCGGACAGCTAAGCTATGGCTACACCTTC
. . TRBJ1-3 TRBV7-9 CASSLWGGSGNTIYF TGTGCCAGCAGCTTATGGGGGGGCTCCGGAAACACCATATATTTT
. . TRBJ1-2 TRBV6-5 CASSLGVPWGYTF TGTGCCAGCAGCCTGGGAGTTCCGTGGGGCTACACCTTC
. . TRBJ1-4 TRBV18 CASSPLQGAANEKLFF TGTGCCAGCTCACCACTCCAGGGAGCAGCTAATGAAAAACTGTTTTTT